The 3 T cell receptor beta chains listed next were all sequenced from one sample in a study of T cells after yellow fever vaccination. TCRdb called the 5' RACE reads again in MiXCR, with one record for every CDR3 protein. The sample has a few hundred thousand distinct CDR3 sequences; roughly 3.5% are singletons. This specimen was PBMCs, taken on the day of the yellow fever booster vaccination. Every receptor here comes from a man between 18 and 29 years old who received the YFV17D yellow fever vaccine.

The chain uses TRBV11-2 and TRBJ2-3, with D unclear. This CDR3 contains 13 residues. Germline CDR1 and CDR2: SGHAT and FQNNGV. The ends were cut back, 4 bases at V and 1 base at J, with 6 bases in the middle. Here the CDR3 reads CASSSQGTDTQYF. The CDR3 DNA follows: TGTGCCAGCAGCTCCCAGGGCACAGATACGCAGTATTTT.

The J gene is TRBJ2-7, the V gene TRBV5-5; D is perhaps TRBD2 (5 bases). This CDR3 spans 13 amino acids. V shed 0 bases and J shed 4 bases, with 8 bases lying between them. Germline CDR1 reads SGHKS; CDR2 reads YYEKEE (reference sequence). CDR3 loop: CASSLAGFYEQYV. The DNA of the CDR3 is TGTGCCAGCAGCTTGGCGGGGTTTTACGAGCAGTACGTC.

This clonotype has more than one count but fewer than ten. The chain is built from TRBV3-2 and TRBJ2-2; the tabulated D call, TRBD2, remains unverified against the DNA. TRBV3-2 is a listed pseudogene. The CDR3 runs to 17 residues. The CDR3 loop is CASSQDLPRRRTGELFF. CDR3 nucleotide sequence: TGTGCCAGCAGCCAAGACCTACCCCGCAGACGGACCGGGGAGCTGTTTTTT.